Detailed here is one TCR beta chain. Its recognized antigen is unknown. No base qualities exist here, and no much larger clone lies one base off it. These data originate in a study of CD8+ T cells in alopecia areata (dated by TCRdb to the late 2010s). The study in broad terms: Treated patients were enrolled in an open-label pilot trial of oral tofacitinib, 5 to 10 mg twice daily, for moderate-to-severe alopecia areata. Patients received tofacitinib for 6 to 18 months and were then followed off drug for 6 months to check for delayed response and recurrence. To study T cell clonal expansion in alopecia areata, the researchers applied high-throughput TCRbeta sequencing to both the C3H/HeJ mouse model and human patients. Human TCRbeta sequencing covered scalp tissue and sorted CD4+ and CD8+ peripheral blood T cells from patchy and totalis/universalis alopecia areata patients and healthy controls. Patients on tofacitinib were biopsied at baseline and after 4 and 24 weeks of treatment, and several of the patients also had a later scalp biopsy. Scalp clonality was compared among normal scalp (n=4), patchy alopecia areata scalp (n=8), and alopecia totalis/universalis scalp (n=8). The RNA source kit depended on sample type: the PAXgene miRNA kit for fixed scalp, the miRNeasy kit for PBMCs, and the RNeasy kit for mouse skin. Amplification of TCRbeta CDR3 regions was done by immunoSEQ multiplex PCR using 35 Vbeta forward primers and 13 Jbeta reverse primers. What the authors observed across the whole study: Lesional scalp, especially in alopecia totalis/universalis, showed higher clonality and more expanded CD8+ clones than normal scalp, suggesting antigenic drive. Scalp TCR repertoire analysis is complicated because resident alphabeta T cells in normal human skin are also sequenced, whereas mouse skin is dominated by gammadelta T cells. TCR sequences shared between patients were less clear than in mice, possibly partly because of HLA diversity in the patient population.

Lesional scalp punch biopsies and peripheral blood were obtained from alopecia areata patients. PBMCs were separated by density centrifugation and stained for CD3, CD4 and CD8, after which CD4+ and CD8+ T cells were sorted on a FACSAria. The method behind the library was the immunoSEQ multiplex PCR assay. RNA was extracted from all samples and reverse transcribed into cDNA, which served as template for TCR sequencing. First-strand cDNA was synthesized with SuperScript III using a 2:1 mix of oligo-dT and random hexamers. A synthetic immune receptor repertoire was used to assess amplification bias, and residual bias was removed computationally. The original pipeline was this. Raw reads were preprocessed to remove errors, and CDR3 was defined by IMGT conventions from the conserved cysteine to phenylalanine. Clonality was computed as 1 minus the Shannon entropy, with the entropy normalized by log2 of the number of productive unique TCRs. CD4 or CD8 identity of scalp clones was inferred by cross-referencing scalp TCRbeta sequences with sorted blood CD4 and CD8 repertoires. TCRdb retrieved this table from immuneACCESS and kept in-frame rearrangements only. Not all clones are present; in checked studies, unresolved V genes account for under half, and no reason is known for the remainder. The D gene and trimming were derived from the DNA, and the V and J assignments and clone size from that table. This sample gives about 98,000 clones in total; about 45% of them show up just once. The top ten clonotypes cover approximately 0.79% of the sample.

Sample: CD4+ T cells sorted from blood. The receptor was isolated from a human donor with alopecia areata.

The CDR3 in this case is CSVEELPGDYGYTF. The DNA is TGCAGCGTTGAGGAATTGCCGGGGGACTATGGCTACACCTTC. This chain is built from TRBV29-1 and TRBJ1-2; matching of 5 bases hints at TRBD1 as the D gene. CDR1 and CDR2 are drawn from the germline V gene: SQVTM, ANQGSEA. From its cysteine to its phenylalanine, the CDR3 spans 14 amino acids. Only the CDR3 portion is preserved as DNA: 42 bases, with reading frame beginning at the first base. Deletion took 3 bases off V and 3 bases off J, with a span of 14 bases between the germline ends.